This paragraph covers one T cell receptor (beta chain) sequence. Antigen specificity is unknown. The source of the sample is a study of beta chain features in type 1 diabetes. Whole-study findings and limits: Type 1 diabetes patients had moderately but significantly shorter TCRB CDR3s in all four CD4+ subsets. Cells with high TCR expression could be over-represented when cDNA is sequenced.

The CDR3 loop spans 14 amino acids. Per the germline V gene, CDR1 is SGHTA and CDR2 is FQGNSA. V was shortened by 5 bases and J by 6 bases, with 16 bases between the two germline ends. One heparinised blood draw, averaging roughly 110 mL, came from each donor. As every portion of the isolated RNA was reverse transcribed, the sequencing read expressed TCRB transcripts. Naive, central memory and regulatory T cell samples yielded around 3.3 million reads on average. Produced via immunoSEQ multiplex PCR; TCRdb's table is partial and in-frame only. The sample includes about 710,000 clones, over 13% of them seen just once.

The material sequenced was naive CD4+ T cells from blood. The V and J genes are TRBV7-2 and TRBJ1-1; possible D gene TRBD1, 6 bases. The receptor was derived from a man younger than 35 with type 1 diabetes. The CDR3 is CASSPQGELAEAFF. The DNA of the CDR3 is TGTGCCAGCAGCCCACAGGGAGAGTTAGCTGAAGCTTTCTTT.